This TCR beta chain was observed in a study of blood T cell repertoires in COVID-19. CDR1 and CDR2 from the germline V gene are MNHEY and SVGAGI. V was clipped by 6 bases and J by 4 bases, with 9 bases between them. The CDR3 has 13 amino acids. The protocol was immunoSEQ multiplex PCR, while the TCRdb copy is restricted to in-frame clones and leaves out a portion. The sample shows around 120,000 clones, roughly three quarters of them seen only once. This TCR was recovered from an elderly woman with acute or convalescent COVID-19. The chain employs TRBV6-5 and TRBJ1-4; no firm D call. The sample taken for sequencing was peripheral blood. The chain's CDR3 is CASRQSGNEKLFF. The CDR3 bases are TGTGCCAGCAGACAGAGCGGTAATGAAAAACTGTTTTTT.